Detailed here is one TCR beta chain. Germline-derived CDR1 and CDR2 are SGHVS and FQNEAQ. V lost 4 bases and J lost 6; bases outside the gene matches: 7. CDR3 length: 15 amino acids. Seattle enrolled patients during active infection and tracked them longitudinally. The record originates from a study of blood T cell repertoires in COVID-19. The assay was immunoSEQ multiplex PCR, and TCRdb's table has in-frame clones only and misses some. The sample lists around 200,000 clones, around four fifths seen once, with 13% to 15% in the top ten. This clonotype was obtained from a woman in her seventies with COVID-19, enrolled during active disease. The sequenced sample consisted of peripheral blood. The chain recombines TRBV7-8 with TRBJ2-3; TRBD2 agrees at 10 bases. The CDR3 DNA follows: TGTGCCAGCAGCTCTAGCGGGGGCTCGTATGATACGCAGTATTTT. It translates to CASSSSGGSYDTQYF.